The next 2 T cell receptor beta chains were all read from a single sample in a study of blood T cell repertoires in COVID-19. Repertoires were generated with immunoSEQ multiplex PCR, while TCRdb's copy carries only in-frame clones and drops some. The sample lists around 380,000 clones, about 90% occurring once. Sequencing was carried out using PBMCs or T cells enriched from blood (not recorded which). These receptors were collected from a man younger than 40 who had recovered from COVID-19.

The genes are TRBV19 and TRBJ2-7, with a tentative D call TRBD1 (5 bases). The germline V gene encodes CDR1 LNHDA and CDR2 SQIVND (reference sequence). Deletions cut 2 bases from V and 5 bases from J, with 7 bases between. CDR3 length equals 12 residues. The chain's CDR3 is CASSIRGHEQYF. Here the CDR3 DNA reads TGTGCCAGTAGTATAAGGGGTCACGAGCAGTACTTC.

V gene TRBV7-9 combines with J gene TRBJ1-1; D is unresolved. V lost 3 bases to trimming and J lost 8 bases, with 13 bases between them. This CDR3 has 13 residues. CDR1 SEHNR and CDR2 FQNEAQ come from the germline V gene (reference sequence). CDR3 in DNA: TGTGCCAGCAGCTTTTCAGGTCTAACAGAAGCTTTCTTT. Translation gives CASSFSGLTEAFF.